This TCR beta chain was found in a study of Graves' ophthalmopathy and Graves' hyperthyroidism. Study as a whole: The blood sample was drawn at first diagnosis and before any treatment. Study observations and caveats: Sensitivity reached 87.88% and specificity 81.08% for a 13-signature model separating ophthalmopathy from stable hyperthyroidism. Detection in blood was also observed for most expanded thyroid clonotypes above 0.001 frequency.

Every ophthalmopathy donor presented moderate-to-severe activity, CAS ≥3, NOSPECS ≥4 and duration under 3 months. Using RNA transcripts, the TCR beta CDR3 regions were amplified. First-round RT-PCR employed HTBI primers, with a second-round multiplex PCR after it. TCRdb reprocessed the multiplex PCR reads with MiXCR, giving one entry per CDR3 protein. In the table there are approximately 160,000 distinct CDR3 sequences, about 40% of which are singletons. V gave up 1 base and J gave up 4 bases, with 16 bases separating them. Germline V lookup: CDR1 SGHAT, CDR2 FQDESV (reference sequence). This CDR3 region has 17 residues. Of note for this clonotype: What it binds is not known.

This TCR came from a woman in her thirties or forties with Graves' ophthalmopathy. Input material: peripheral blood. The chain carries TRBV11-1 and TRBJ2-2; D is perhaps TRBD1 (6 bases). The DNA for the CDR3 is TGTGCCAGCAGCTTAGGTCAGGCTACAGGGAGCACCGGGGAGCTGTTTTTT. Translated: CASSLGQATGSTGELFF.